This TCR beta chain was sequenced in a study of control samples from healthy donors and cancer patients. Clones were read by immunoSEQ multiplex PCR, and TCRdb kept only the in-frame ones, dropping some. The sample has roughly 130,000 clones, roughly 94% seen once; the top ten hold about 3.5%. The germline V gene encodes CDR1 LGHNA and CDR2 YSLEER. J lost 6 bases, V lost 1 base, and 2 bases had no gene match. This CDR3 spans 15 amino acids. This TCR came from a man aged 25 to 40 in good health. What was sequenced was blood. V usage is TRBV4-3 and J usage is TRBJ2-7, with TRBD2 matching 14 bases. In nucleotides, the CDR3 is TGCGCCAGCAGCCAAGGACTAGCGGGGGGGCGCGAGCAGTACTTC. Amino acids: CASSQGLAGGREQYF.